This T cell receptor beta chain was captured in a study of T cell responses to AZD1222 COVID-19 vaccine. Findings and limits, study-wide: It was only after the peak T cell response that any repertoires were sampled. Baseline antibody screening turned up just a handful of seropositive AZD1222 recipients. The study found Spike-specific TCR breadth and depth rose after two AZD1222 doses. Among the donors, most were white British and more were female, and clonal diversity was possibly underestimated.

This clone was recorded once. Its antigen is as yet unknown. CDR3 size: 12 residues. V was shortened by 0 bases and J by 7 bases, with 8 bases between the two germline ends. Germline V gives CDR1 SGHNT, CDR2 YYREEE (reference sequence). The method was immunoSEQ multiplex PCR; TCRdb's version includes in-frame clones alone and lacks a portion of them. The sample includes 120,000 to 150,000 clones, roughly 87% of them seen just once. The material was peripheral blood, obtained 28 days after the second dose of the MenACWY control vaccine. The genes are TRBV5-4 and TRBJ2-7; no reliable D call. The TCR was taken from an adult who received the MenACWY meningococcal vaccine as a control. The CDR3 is CASSLGTREQYF. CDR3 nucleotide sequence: TGTGCCAGCAGCTTGGGAACGCGGGAGCAGTACTTC.